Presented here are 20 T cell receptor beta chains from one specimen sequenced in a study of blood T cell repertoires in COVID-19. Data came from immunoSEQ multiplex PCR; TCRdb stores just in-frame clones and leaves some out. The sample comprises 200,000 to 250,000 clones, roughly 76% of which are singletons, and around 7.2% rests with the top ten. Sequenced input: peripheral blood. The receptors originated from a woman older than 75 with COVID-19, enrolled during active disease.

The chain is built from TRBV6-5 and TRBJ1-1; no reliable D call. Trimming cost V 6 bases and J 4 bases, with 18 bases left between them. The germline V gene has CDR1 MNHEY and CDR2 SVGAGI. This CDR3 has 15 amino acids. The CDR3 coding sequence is TGTGCCAGCAGGGAGAGGTTACATTTAGGCACTGAAGCTTTCTTT. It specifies CASRERLHLGTEAFF.

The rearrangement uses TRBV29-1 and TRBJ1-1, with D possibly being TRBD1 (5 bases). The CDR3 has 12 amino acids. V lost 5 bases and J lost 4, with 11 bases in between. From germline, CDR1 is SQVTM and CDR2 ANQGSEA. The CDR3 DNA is TGCAGCGTTCCCGGGACTCCCACTGAAGCTTTCTTT. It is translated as CSVPGTPTEAFF. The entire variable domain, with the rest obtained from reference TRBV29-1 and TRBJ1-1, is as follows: SAVISQKPSRDICQRGTSLTIQCQVDSQVTMMFWYRQQPGQSLTLIATANQGSEATYESGFVIDKFPISRPNLTFSTLTVSNMSPEDSSIYLCSVPGTPTEAFFGQGTRLTVV.

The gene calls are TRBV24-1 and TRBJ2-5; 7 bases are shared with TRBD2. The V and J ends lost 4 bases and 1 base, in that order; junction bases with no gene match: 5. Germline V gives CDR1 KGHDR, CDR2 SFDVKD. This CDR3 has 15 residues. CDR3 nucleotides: TGTGCCACCAGTGACCGCTCTAGCGGCCAAGAGACCCAGTACTTC. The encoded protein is CATSDRSSGQETQYF.

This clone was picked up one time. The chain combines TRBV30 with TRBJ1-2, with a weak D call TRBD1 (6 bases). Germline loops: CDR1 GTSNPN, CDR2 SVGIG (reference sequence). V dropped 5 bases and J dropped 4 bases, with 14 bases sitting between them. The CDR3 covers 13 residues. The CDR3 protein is CAWSSGEGYGYTF. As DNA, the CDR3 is TGTGCCTGGTCTTCAGGGGAGGGCTATGGCTACACCTTC. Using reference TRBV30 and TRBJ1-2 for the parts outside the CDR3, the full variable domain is SQTIHQWPATLVQPVGSPLSLECTVEGTSNPNLYWYRQAAGRGLQLLFYSVGIGQISSEVPQNLSASRPQDRQFILSSKKLLLSDSGFYLCAWSSGEGYGYTFGSGTRLTVV.

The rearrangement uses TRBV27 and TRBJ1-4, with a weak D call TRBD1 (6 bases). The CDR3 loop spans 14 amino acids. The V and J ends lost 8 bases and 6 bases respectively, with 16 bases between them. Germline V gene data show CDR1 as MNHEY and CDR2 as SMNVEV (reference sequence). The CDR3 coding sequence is TGTGCCAGCCCGAAAGGGGGATGCGATGAAAAACTGTTTTTT. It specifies CASPKGGCDEKLFF.

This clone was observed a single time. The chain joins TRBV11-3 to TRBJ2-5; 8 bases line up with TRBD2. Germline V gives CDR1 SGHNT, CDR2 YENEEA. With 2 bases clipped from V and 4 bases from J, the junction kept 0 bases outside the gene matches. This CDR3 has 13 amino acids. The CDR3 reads CASSLRGGETQYF. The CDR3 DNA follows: TGTGCCAGCAGCTTACGGGGGGGAGAGACCCAGTACTTC.

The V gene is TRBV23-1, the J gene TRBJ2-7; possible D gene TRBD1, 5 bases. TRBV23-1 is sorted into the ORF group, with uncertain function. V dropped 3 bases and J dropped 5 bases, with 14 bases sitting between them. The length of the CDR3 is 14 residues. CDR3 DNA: TGCGCCAGCAGTCACTCCAACAGGTCCCACGAGCAGTACTTC. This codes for CASSHSNRSHEQYF.

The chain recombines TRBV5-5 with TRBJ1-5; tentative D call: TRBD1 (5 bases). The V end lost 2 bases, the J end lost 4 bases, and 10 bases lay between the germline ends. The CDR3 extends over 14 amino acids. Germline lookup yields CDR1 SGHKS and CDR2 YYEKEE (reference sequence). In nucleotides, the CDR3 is TGTGCCAGCAGCTTAGGGGTTGGTAATCAGCCCCAGCATTTT. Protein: CASSLGVGNQPQHF. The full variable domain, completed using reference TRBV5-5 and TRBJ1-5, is DAGVTQSPTHLIKTRGQQVTLRCSPISGHKSVSWYQQVLGQGPQFIFQYYEKEERGRGNFPDRFSARQFPNYSSELNVNALLLGDSALYLCASSLGVGNQPQHFGDGTRLSIL.

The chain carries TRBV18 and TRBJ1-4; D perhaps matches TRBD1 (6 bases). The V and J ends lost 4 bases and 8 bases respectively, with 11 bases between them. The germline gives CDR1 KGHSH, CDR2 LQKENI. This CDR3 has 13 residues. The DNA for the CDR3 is TGTGCCAGCTCACGGGCAGGGGTCGAAAAACTGTTTTTT. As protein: CASSRAGVEKLFF.

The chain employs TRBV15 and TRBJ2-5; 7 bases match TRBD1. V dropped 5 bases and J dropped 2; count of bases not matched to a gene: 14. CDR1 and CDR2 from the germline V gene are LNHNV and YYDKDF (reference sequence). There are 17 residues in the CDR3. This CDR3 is CATSPRTGTVRQETQYF. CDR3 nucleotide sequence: TGTGCCACCAGCCCCCGCACCGGGACAGTGAGACAAGAGACCCAGTACTTC.

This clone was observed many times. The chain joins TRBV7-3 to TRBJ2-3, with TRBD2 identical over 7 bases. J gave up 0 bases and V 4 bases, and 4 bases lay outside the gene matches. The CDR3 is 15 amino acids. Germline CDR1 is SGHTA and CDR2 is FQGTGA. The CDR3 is CASSSVSGSTDTQYF. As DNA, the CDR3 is TGTGCCAGCAGCTCTGTTAGCGGGAGCACAGATACGCAGTATTTT.

CDR3 sequence: CAWSEWTGYNSPLHF. CDR3 DNA sequence: TGTGCCTGGAGTGAATGGACAGGTTATAATTCACCCCTCCACTTT. The gene calls are TRBV30 and TRBJ1-6; 7 bases agree with TRBD1. V lost 1 base, J lost 4 bases, and 4 bases stayed unmatched. Germline lookup yields CDR1 GTSNPN and CDR2 SVGIG (reference sequence). CDR3 length equals 15 residues.

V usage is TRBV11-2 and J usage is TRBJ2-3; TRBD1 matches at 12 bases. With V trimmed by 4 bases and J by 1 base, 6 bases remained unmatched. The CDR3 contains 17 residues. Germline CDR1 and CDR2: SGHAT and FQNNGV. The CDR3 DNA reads TGTGCCAGCAGCTCCACCGGGACAGGGGGCGGCACAGATACGCAGTATTTT. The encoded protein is CASSSTGTGGGTDTQYF.

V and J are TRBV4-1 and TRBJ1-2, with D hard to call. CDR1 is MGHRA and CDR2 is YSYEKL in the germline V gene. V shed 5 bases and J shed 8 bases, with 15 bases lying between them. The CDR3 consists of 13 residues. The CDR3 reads CASSAGSLGGYTF. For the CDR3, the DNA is TGCGCCAGCAGCGCCGGGTCCCTCGGCGGCTACACCTTC.

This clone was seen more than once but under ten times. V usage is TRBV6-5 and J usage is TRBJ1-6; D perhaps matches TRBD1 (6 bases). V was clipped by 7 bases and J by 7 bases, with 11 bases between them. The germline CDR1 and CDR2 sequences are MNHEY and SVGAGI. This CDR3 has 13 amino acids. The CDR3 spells CASKAGANSPLHF. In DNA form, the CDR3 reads TGTGCCAGCAAGGCAGGGGCAAATTCACCCCTCCACTTT.

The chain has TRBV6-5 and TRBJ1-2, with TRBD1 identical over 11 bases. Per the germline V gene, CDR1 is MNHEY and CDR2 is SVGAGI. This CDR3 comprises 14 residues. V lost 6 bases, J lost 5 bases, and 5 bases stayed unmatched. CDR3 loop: CASSGQGARYGYTF. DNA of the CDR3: TGTGCCAGCAGCGGACAGGGGGCAAGGTATGGCTACACCTTC.

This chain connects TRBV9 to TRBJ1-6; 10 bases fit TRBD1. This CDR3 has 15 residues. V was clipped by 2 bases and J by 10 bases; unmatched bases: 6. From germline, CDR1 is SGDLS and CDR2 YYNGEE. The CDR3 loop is CASSVAGTGDSPLHF. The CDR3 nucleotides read TGTGCCAGCAGCGTGGCCGGGACAGGGGACTCACCCCTCCACTTT.

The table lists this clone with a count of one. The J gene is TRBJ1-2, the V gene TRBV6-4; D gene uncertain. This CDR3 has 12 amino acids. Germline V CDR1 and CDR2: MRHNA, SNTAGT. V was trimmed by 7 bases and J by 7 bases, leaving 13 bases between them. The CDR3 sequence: CASIRTFSGYTF. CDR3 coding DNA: TGTGCCAGCATAAGGACTTTCTCTGGCTACACCTTC.

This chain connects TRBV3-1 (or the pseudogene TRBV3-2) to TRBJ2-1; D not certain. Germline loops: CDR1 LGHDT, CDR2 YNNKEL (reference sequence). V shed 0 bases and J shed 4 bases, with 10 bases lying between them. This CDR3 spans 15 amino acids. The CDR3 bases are TGTGCCAGCAGCCAAGATGGAGCTAGATACAATGAGCAGTTCTTC. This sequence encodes CASSQDGARYNEQFF.

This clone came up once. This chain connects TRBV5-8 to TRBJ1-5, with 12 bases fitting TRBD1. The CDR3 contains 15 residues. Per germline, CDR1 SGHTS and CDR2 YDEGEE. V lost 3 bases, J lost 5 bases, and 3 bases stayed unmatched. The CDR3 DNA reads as TGTGCCAGCAGCTCCGGGACAGGGGGCCATCAGCCCCAGCATTTT. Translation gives CASSSGTGGHQPQHF. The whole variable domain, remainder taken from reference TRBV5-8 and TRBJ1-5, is EAGVTQSPTHLIKTRGQQATLRCSPISGHTSVYWYQQALGLGLQFLLWYDEGEERNRGNFPPRFSGRQFPNYSSELNVNALELEDSALYLCASSSGTGGHQPQHFGDGTRLSIL.